This T cell receptor (beta chain) was identified in a study of blood T cell repertoires in COVID-19. Some clones are missing from TCRdb's copy, which holds only in-frame ones; the method was immunoSEQ multiplex PCR. Found here are some 150,000 clones, 88% of them singletons; the top ten hold about 10%. Sequenced: peripheral blood. This TCR was sampled from a man in his fifties or sixties with active or convalescent COVID-19.

The CDR3, as DNA: TGTGCCAGCAGTTTTGCGGGACTAGCGGGAACCGCAGATACGCAGTATTTT. The encoded protein is CASSFAGLAGTADTQYF. V gene TRBV28 combines with J gene TRBJ2-3, with 13 nucleotides matching TRBD2. From germline, CDR1 is MDHEN and CDR2 SYDVKM. Unmatched junction bases numbered 7, after V lost 3 bases and J lost 4 bases. CDR3 length equals 17 residues.